This TCR beta chain was obtained from a study of CD8 T cells in ankylosing spondylitis. General observations from the study: The study identified a TCR beta motif of eight highly homologous variants that appeared characteristic of ankylosing spondylitis blood.

Each CDR3 protein is one row after TCRdb ran MiXCR on the 5' RACE reads. The repertoire holds roughly 91,000 distinct CDR3 sequences, with about 8.3% as singletons. This clonotype showed up just a few times. Its antigen is currently unknown. Germline V CDR1 and CDR2: SEHNR, FQNEAQ (reference sequence). The J segment lost 4 bases and the V segment lost 5 bases, leaving 2 bases of the junction unmatched. The CDR3 contains 12 residues. The chain recombines TRBV7-9 with TRBJ2-7; 7 positions agree with TRBD1. Material for sequencing was blood, either unsorted or a sorted T cell fraction (not recorded which). The TCR was taken from a male donor with ankylosing spondylitis or in good health (not recorded which). The CDR3: CASSETGYEQYF. The CDR3 nucleotides read TGTGCCAGCAGCGAGACAGGGTACGAGCAGTACTTC.